This T cell receptor (beta chain) was documented in a study of blood T cell repertoires in COVID-19. Study as a whole: Samples came from the United States, Italy and Spain, spanning acute and convalescent COVID-19. T cells, B-cell-depleted T cells, or PBMCs provided the cDNA or gDNA that served as material.

TCRdb's table, derived via immunoSEQ multiplex PCR, lists solely in-frame clones and lacks some. The profile shows 35,000 to 50,000 clones, roughly 85% of them singletons. This CDR3 has 13 residues. The germline gives CDR1 MNHEY, CDR2 SVGAGI. The J segment lost 7 bases and the V segment lost 10 bases, leaving 10 bases of the junction unmatched. Sequenced material: peripheral blood. The clonotype originates from a woman in her sixties or seventies in a cohort sampled during active COVID-19. The chain combines TRBV6-5 with TRBJ1-2; 9 nucleotides align to TRBD1. Written as DNA, the CDR3 is TGTGCCACCCACTGGGGACAGGGCGGTGGCTACACCTTC. Translation gives CATHWGQGGGYTF.